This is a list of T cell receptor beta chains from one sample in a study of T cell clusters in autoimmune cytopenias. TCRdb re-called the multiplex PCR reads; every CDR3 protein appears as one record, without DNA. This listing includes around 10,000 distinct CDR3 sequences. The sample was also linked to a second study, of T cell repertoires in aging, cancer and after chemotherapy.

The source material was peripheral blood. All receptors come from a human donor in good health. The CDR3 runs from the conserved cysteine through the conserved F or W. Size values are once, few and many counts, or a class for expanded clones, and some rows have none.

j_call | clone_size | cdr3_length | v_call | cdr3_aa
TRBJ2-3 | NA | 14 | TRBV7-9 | CASSLAGVTDTQYF
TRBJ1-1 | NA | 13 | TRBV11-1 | CASSKEQNTEAFF
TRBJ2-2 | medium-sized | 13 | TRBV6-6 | CASSPGGDGELFF
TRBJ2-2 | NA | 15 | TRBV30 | CAWREQGMKTGELFF
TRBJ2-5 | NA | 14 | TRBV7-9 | CASSPSGGGETQYF
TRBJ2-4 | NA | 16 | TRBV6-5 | CASSYPGGSAKNIQYF
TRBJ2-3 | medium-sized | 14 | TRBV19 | CASSIGQWGDTQYF
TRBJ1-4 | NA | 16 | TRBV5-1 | CASSLSGQGGNEKLFF
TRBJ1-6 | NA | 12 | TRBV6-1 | CATIRLGSPLHF
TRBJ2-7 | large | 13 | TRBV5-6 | CASSLGGAHEQYF
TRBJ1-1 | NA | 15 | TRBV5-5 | CASSLRGPVNTEAFF
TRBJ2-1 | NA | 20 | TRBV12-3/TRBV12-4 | CASINSGAQGSSGSYNEQFF
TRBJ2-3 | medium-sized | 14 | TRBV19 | CASSIAGGLDTQYF
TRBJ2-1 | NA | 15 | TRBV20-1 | CSAREPSGSDNEQFF
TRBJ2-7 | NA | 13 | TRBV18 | CASWRDTDYEQYF
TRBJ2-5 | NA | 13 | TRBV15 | CATSSGGGETQYF
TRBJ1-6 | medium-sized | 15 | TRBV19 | CASLPRDTANSPLHF
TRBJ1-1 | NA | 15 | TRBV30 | CAWSASGGYRTEAFF
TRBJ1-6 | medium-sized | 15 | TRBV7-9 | CASSPPGQGNSPLHF
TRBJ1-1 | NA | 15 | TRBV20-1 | CSARSGGAGGTEAFF
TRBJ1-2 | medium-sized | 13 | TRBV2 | CASRQGVERGYTF
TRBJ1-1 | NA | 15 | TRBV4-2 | CASSQDPQGTREAFF
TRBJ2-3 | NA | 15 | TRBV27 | CASIPGTGPTDTQYF
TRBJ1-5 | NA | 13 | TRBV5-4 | CASSFGGAQPQHF
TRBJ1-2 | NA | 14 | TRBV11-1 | CASSRTGGPYGYTF
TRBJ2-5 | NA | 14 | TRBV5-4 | CASKAGGPEGVEYF
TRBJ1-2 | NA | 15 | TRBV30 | CAWSLQGARLRGYTF
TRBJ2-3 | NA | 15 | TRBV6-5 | CASSLQGAVGDTQYF
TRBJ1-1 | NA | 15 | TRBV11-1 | CASSLGGASNTEAFF
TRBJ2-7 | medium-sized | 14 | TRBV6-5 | CASSPRQGPYEQYF
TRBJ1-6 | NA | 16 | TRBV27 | CASSEQGPLYNSPLHF
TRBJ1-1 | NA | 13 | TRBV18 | CASSSGLNTEAFF
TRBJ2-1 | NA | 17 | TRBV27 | CASSSESGSLIYNEQFF
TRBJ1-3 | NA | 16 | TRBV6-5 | CASSQQVPSSGNTIYF
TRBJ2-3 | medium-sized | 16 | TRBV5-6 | CASSFTTSGDTDTQYF
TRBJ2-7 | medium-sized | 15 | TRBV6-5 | CASSYSIVAGHEQYF